The T cell receptor (beta chain) described here comes from a study of control samples from healthy donors and cancer patients. Assay: immunoSEQ multiplex PCR; the TCRdb copy retains only in-frame clones and omits some. This table holds 61,000 or so clones, 90% found once. On this clone: A junction boundary mismatches the germline segment, possibly from a read error.

Sequencing input: PBMCs. The clonotype comes from a man in his sixties with colorectal cancer.

The chain's CDR3 is CASSDSRRGTGELFF. The CDR3 DNA is TGTGCCAGCAGTGACTCGAGACGGGGCACCGGGGAGCTGTTTTTT. The chain carries TRBV6-5 and TRBJ2-2; perhaps TRBD2 as D (5 bases). CDR3 size: 15 residues. Per the germline V gene, CDR1 is MNHEY and CDR2 is SVGAGI.